The entry below describes one T cell receptor beta chain. The CDR3 sequence is 11 residues long. Germline values: CDR1 DFQATT, CDR2 SNEGSKA (reference sequence). The data derive from a study of blood T cell repertoires in COVID-19. Study background: Material from acute and convalescent COVID-19 was sourced from the United States, Italy and Spain. In each case, the material was cDNA or gDNA derived from T cells, B-cell-depleted T cells, or PBMCs.

In the original processing: Reference gene primer amplification yielded estimated nucleated cell counts. Profiling relied on immunoSEQ multiplex PCR, and the TCRdb table lists in-frame clones only, not all of them. D and trimming were read from the DNA, whereas the V and J calls and clone size are those reported in that table. The table has 60,000 to 75,000 clones, roughly 85% seen once. The rearrangement uses TRBV20-1 and TRBJ2-5, with D unresolved. The sequenced material came from peripheral blood. The receptor comes from a man aged 30 to 45 with acute or convalescent COVID-19. DNA of the CDR3: TGCAGAGCACAGATACAAGAGACCCAGTACTTC. Protein sequence: CRAQIQETQYF.